The next 21 T cell receptor beta chains were all read from a single sample in a study of Graves' ophthalmopathy and Graves' hyperthyroidism. Amplified material comprised TCR beta CDR3 regions derived from RNA transcripts. First-round RT-PCR relied on HTBI primers, and a second-round multiplex PCR came next. Each CDR3 protein is one row after TCRdb ran MiXCR on the multiplex PCR reads. The sample has 45,000 to 60,000 distinct CDR3 sequences, approximately 50% seen once. The sequenced sample consisted of peripheral blood. Every receptor here comes from an adult woman with Graves' ophthalmopathy.

There are many counts of this clonotype. The chain links TRBV12-3 or TRBV12-4 to TRBJ2-1; 10 nucleotides match TRBD2. The CDR3 extends over 16 amino acids. J was trimmed by 0 bases and V by 6 bases; bases with no gene match: 5. CDR3 sequence: CASSSAGGPSYNEQFF. The CDR3 bases are TGTGCCAGCAGCTCAGCGGGAGGGCCCTCCTACAATGAGCAGTTCTTC.

This clonotype was detected ten times or more. V is TRBV29-1 and J is TRBJ2-2; the match to TRBD2 covers 10 bases. CDR1 is SQVTM and CDR2 is ANQGSEA in the germline V gene. This CDR3 contains 16 residues. V was clipped by 1 base and J by 7 bases; unmatched bases: 9. The CDR3 nucleotides read TGCAGCGTTGAAGGAGTATCTAGCGGGAGTTTCGGGGAGCTGTTTTTT. Residues: CSVEGVSSGSFGELFF.

This clonotype has a count of ten or more. The CDR3 spells CASSAYGTGDGETQYF. CDR3 nucleotides: TGTGCCAGCAGTGCATACGGGACAGGGGATGGAGAGACCCAGTACTTC. This chain connects TRBV28 to TRBJ2-5, with 10 bases identical to TRBD1. Germline trimming cut 5 bases from V and 4 bases from J; bases unmatched to any gene: 10. In germline, CDR1 is MDHEN, CDR2 SYDVKM. CDR3 length: 16 residues. Based on the CDR3 plus reference TRBV28 and TRBJ2-5, the full variable domain is DVKVTQSSRYLVKRTGEKVFLECVQDMDHENMFWYRQDPGLGLRLIYFSYDVKMKEKGDIPEGYSVSREKKERFSLILESASTNQTSMYLCASSAYGTGDGETQYFGPGTRLLVL.

This clonotype was seen many times. The chain recombines TRBV6-2 or TRBV6-3 with TRBJ2-7, with D unclear. With 0 bases removed from V and 1 base from J, the gap between germline ends came to 4 bases. Germline CDR1 reads MNHEY; CDR2 reads SVGEGT. The length of the CDR3 is 13 residues. Here the CDR3 DNA reads TGTGCCAGCAGTTACTCGCTTTCCTACGAGCAGTACTTC. This codes for CASSYSLSYEQYF.

The genes are TRBV10-3 and TRBJ1-5; TRBD1 matches at 11 bases. The CDR3 is made up of 16 amino acids. J gave up 1 base and V 7 bases, and 6 bases lay outside the gene matches. The germline gives CDR1 ENHRY, CDR2 SYGVKD. The CDR3 reads CAIKARDRGSNQPQHF. In DNA form, the CDR3 reads TGTGCCATCAAAGCCCGGGACAGGGGGAGCAATCAGCCCCAGCATTTT.

The chain links TRBV2 to TRBJ2-3; D perhaps matches TRBD1 (5 bases). The CDR3 runs to 14 residues. Trimming pared 5 bases from V and 8 bases from J, leaving 17 bases between. The germline CDR1 and CDR2 sequences are SNHLY and FYNNEI. CDR3 in amino acids: CASSLDGRQGTQYF. Written as DNA, the CDR3 is TGTGCCAGCAGTCTCGACGGGCGGCAGGGTACGCAGTATTTT.

The chain joins TRBV24-1 to TRBJ2-7, with D perhaps being TRBD1 or TRBD2 (7 bases each). The CDR3 length is 15 residues. Trimming removed 2 bases at V and 6 bases at J, with 16 bases between. CDR1 KGHDR and CDR2 SFDVKD come from the germline V gene. The CDR3 reads CATSDYRGGFGEQYF. CDR3 nucleotides: TGTGCCACCAGTGATTACAGGGGAGGGTTTGGCGAGCAGTACTTC.

The table lists this clonotype with many counts. This chain uses TRBV7-9 with TRBJ2-7; tentatively, D is TRBD1 (6 bases). V was clipped by 3 bases and J by 0 bases, with 9 bases between them. Germline loops: CDR1 SEHNR, CDR2 FQNEAQ (reference sequence). CDR3 length equals 14 residues. The CDR3 DNA is TGTGCCAGCAGCTTGGGGACAAGCTCCTACGAGCAGTACTTC. It is translated as CASSLGTSSYEQYF.

Turning to this clonotype: The junction differs from germline at one of its ends, possibly a read error. J is TRBJ1-6 and V is TRBV7-9; D is unresolved. The CDR3 length is 14 residues. The germline gives CDR1 SEHNR, CDR2 FQNEAQ (reference sequence). Here the CDR3 reads CANSSAHGNSPLHF. CDR3 nucleotides: TGTGCCAACAGCTCGGCACATGGAAATTCACCCCTCCACTTT.

The V call is TRBV7-2, the J call TRBJ1-6; maybe TRBD1 (5 bases). The CDR3 sequence is 15 residues long. Per germline, CDR1 SGHTA and CDR2 FQGNSA. V was trimmed by 0 bases and J by 8 bases, leaving 11 bases between them. The CDR3 loop is CASSLAGPIYSPLHF. CDR3 DNA: TGTGCCAGCAGCTTAGCGGGGCCTATATATTCACCCCTCCACTTT.

The chain employs TRBV28 and TRBJ2-1, with 7 bases identical to TRBD2. The CDR3 sequence is 14 residues long. The germline gives CDR1 MDHEN, CDR2 SYDVKM. Trimming took 8 bases from V and 5 from J; bases not matched to a gene: 9. For the CDR3, the DNA is TGTGCCAGCCTGGGGGGGGGAACTAACAATGAGCAGTTCTTC. Its translation is CASLGGGTNNEQFF.

The chain links TRBV7-2 to TRBJ2-7, with a weak D call TRBD2 (6 bases). The end of the DNA fits TRBJ2-1 better, so the J call may be wrong. The germline CDR1 and CDR2 sequences are SGHTA and FQGNSA. The CDR3 is 14 amino acids. CDR3 in amino acids: CASSATGGANEQFF. DNA for the CDR3: TGTGCCAGCAGCGCCACAGGAGGGGCTAATGAGCAGTTCTTC.

Here the CDR3 reads CASGRVLEAFF. The CDR3 DNA is TGTGCCAGTGGTCGGGTTCTGGAAGCTTTCTTT. The chain couples TRBV19 to TRBJ1-1; D unclear. Germline CDR1 and CDR2: LNHDA and SQIVND (reference sequence). The CDR3 contains 11 residues. V was clipped by 8 bases and J by 8 bases, with 12 bases between them.

The chain links TRBV29-1 to TRBJ1-5; 8 bases match TRBD1. The germline V gene encodes CDR1 SQVTM and CDR2 ANQGSEA. Trimming removed 6 bases from V and 7 bases from J; junction bases left unmatched: 11. CDR3 size: 14 residues. CDR3 residues: CSVSQGGSGQPQHF. The CDR3 DNA reads TGCAGCGTCTCACAGGGGGGGTCGGGACAGCCCCAGCATTTT.

By share of the sample, this clonotype is medium-sized. The chain employs TRBV10-3 and TRBJ2-7; D is possibly TRBD1 (6 bases). Per the germline V gene, CDR1 is ENHRY and CDR2 is SYGVKD. This CDR3 is 12 amino acids long. V lost 2 bases to trimming and J lost 7 bases, with 9 bases between them. CDR3 sequence: CAISEPRGEQYF. The CDR3 DNA reads TGTGCCATCAGTGAGCCGAGGGGGGAGCAGTACTTC.

This clonotype was picked up many times. The J gene is TRBJ1-5, the V gene TRBV28; tentative D call: TRBD1 (5 bases). In germline, CDR1 is MDHEN, CDR2 SYDVKM. The CDR3 spans 15 residues. V was pared by 4 bases and J by 4 bases, with 14 bases between. The CDR3 coding sequence is TGTGCCAGCAGTTGGGGCCAGACATCTAATCAGCCCCAGCATTTT. Its translation: CASSWGQTSNQPQHF.

This clonotype was seen just once. The conserved phenylalanine or tryptophan is not found at the CDR3 terminus, so this likely reflects a read error. No DNA is shown, since the ends of the CDR3 on it are uncertain; the CDR3 is the one TCRdb lists. The rearrangement links TRBV5-1 to TRBJ1-4; TRBD1, as called in the table, went unchecked against the DNA. CDR1 SGHRS and CDR2 YFSETQ come from the germline V gene. The CDR3 has 14 amino acids, counting both end residues. CDR3 sequence: CASRHRGMTEKLIL.

This clonotype was detected many times. This chain joins TRBV18 and TRBJ2-1, with 8 bases matching TRBD2. The CDR3 consists of 15 residues. Losses at the gene ends were 3 bases for V and 12 bases for J; bases not matched to a gene: 13. Germline CDR1 KGHSH, CDR2 LQKENI. The chain's CDR3 is CASSPDREGPYVQFF. The CDR3 bases are TGTGCCAGCTCACCGGATCGGGAGGGCCCTTACGTGCAGTTCTTC. Full variable domain (remainder filled in from reference TRBV18 and TRBJ2-1): NAGVMQNPRHLVRRRGQEARLRCSPMKGHSHVYWYRQLPEEGLKFMVYLQKENIIDESGMPKERFSAEFPKEGPSILRIQQVVRGDSAAYFCASSPDREGPYVQFFGPGTRLTVL.

This clonotype was found many times. V and J are TRBV7-8 and TRBJ2-7, with a weak D call TRBD2 (6 bases). Trimming shortened V by 5 bases and J by 6 bases, and 20 bases separated the two germline ends. This CDR3 is built from 15 residues. Germline V gene lookup returns CDR1 SGHVS and CDR2 FQNEAQ. The CDR3 loop is CASSQHGTRLSEQYF. The CDR3 nucleotides read TGTGCCAGCAGCCAGCACGGGACTCGCCTCTCCGAGCAGTACTTC. Filled out from reference TRBV7-8 and TRBJ2-7, the complete variable domain reads GAGVSQSPRYKVAKRGQDVALRCDPISGHVSLFWYQQALGQGPEFLTYFQNEAQLDKSGLPSDRFFAERPEGSVSTLKIQRTQQEDSAVYLCASSQHGTRLSEQYFGPGTRLTVT.

This clonotype was picked up a small number of times. The chain uses TRBV6-4 and TRBJ2-1, with 10 bases aligning to TRBD1. Trimming cost V 6 bases and J 6 bases; bases outside gene matches: 5. CDR1 is MRHNA and CDR2 is SNTAGT in the germline V gene. This CDR3 is 14 amino acids long. The CDR3 region has the DNA TGTGCCAGCAGCCGGACAGGGGGTCTCAATGAGCAGTTCTTC. Residues: CASSRTGGLNEQFF.

The chain links TRBV24-1 to TRBJ2-5, with 7 bases identical to TRBD2. Unmatched junction bases numbered 9, after V lost 1 base and J lost 5 bases. Per the germline V gene, CDR1 is KGHDR and CDR2 is SFDVKD. This CDR3 is 16 amino acids long. The CDR3 DNA follows: TGTGCCACCAGTGATTTACGGCCGGGAGGTCTGGAGACCCAGTACTTC. Protein: CATSDLRPGGLETQYF.